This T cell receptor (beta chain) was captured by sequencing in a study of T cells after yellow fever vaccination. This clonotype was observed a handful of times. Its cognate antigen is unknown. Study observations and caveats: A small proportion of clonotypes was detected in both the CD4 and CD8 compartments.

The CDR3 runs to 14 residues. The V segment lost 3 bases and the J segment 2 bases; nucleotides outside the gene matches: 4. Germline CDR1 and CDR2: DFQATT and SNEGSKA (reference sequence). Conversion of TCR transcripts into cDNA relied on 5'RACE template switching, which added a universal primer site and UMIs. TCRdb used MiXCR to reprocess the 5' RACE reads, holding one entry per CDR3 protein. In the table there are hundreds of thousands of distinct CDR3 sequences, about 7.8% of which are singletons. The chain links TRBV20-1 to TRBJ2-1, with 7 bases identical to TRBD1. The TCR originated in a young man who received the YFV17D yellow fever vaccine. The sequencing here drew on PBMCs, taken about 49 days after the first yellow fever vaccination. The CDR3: CSARKGGPYNEQFF. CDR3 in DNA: TGCAGTGCTAGGAAAGGGGGCCCCTACAATGAGCAGTTCTTC.